Shown below are 21 T cell receptor beta chains from a single sample sequenced in a study of T-cell memory formation after mild COVID-19. MiXCR, applied by TCRdb to the 5' RACE reads, yields one record per CDR3 protein. The sample gives roughly 600,000 distinct CDR3 sequences, approximately 18% of which show up once; approximately 12% is in the top ten. Sequencing used PBMCs or a T cell subset sorted from them (not recorded which). The receptors shown here come from an adult woman who had mild COVID-19 (a few samples of this study predate the infection). Cell type and time point are not known.

This clonotype appeared a few times. The chain carries TRBV29-1 and TRBJ2-1; TRBD2 agrees at 8 bases. This CDR3 region has 17 residues. CDR1 and CDR2 from the germline V gene are SQVTM and ANQGSEA. V lost 1 base to trimming and J lost 0 bases; unmatched junction nucleotides: 8. In DNA, the CDR3 is TGCAGCGTTGAAGGGAGCGGGAGTCGGAGCTCCTACAATGAGCAGTTCTTC. This encodes CSVEGSGSRSSYNEQFF.

This clonotype was picked up a small number of times. The V call is TRBV9, the J call TRBJ2-1; D gene uncertain. Looked up from germline, CDR1 is SGDLS and CDR2 is YYNGEE. Trimming pared 0 bases from V and 0 bases from J, leaving 10 bases between. This CDR3 has 16 amino acids. CDR3 in amino acids: CASSVAGLSSYNEQFF. CDR3 coding DNA: TGTGCCAGCAGCGTAGCGGGTCTGAGCTCCTACAATGAGCAGTTCTTC. Filled out from reference TRBV9 and TRBJ2-1, the complete variable domain reads DSGVTQTPKHLITATGQRVTLRCSPRSGDLSVYWYQQSLDQGLQFLIQYYNGEERAKGNILERFSAQQFPDLHSELNLSSLELGDSALYFCASSVAGLSSYNEQFFGPGTRLTVL.

This clonotype was counted only a few times. CDR3 sequence: CASSGGQGLSAQYF. DNA for the CDR3: TGCGCCAGCAGCGGGGGACAGGGGCTGTCGGCCCAGTACTTC. The chain carries TRBV5-1 and TRBJ2-5; the match to TRBD1 covers 10 bases. The V segment lost 4 bases and the J segment 9 bases; nucleotides outside the gene matches: 9. Germline values: CDR1 SGHRS, CDR2 YFSETQ. The CDR3 contains 14 residues.

This clonotype showed up many times. The chain employs TRBV12-3 or TRBV12-4 and TRBJ2-2; D unclear. Trimming took 0 bases from V and 5 from J, leaving 4 bases between them. The CDR3 is made up of 13 amino acids. Here the CDR3 reads CASSLASTGELFF. CDR3 coding DNA: TGTGCCAGCAGTTTAGCGTCGACCGGGGAGCTGTTTTTT.

The rearrangement links TRBV7-8 to TRBJ2-7; 12 bases fit TRBD2. The CDR3 extends over 16 amino acids. The germline gives CDR1 SGHVS, CDR2 FQNEAQ. The V gene end was trimmed by 5 bases and the J gene end by 5 bases; junction bases not matched to a gene: 10. In DNA, the CDR3 is TGTGCCAGCAGCAAGGACGGGACTAGCGGGTTCAACGAGCAGTACTTC. It translates to CASSKDGTSGFNEQYF.

J is TRBJ2-1 and V is TRBV27, with 11 positions matching TRBD2. The CDR3 is 16 amino acids. Germline assignment: CDR1 MNHEY and CDR2 SMNVEV (reference sequence). V shed 3 bases, J shed 6 bases, and the junction held 7 bases outside the gene matches. The CDR3 DNA reads as TGTGCCAGCAGTTTCTCCGGGACTAGCGGTGTCAATGAGCAGTTCTTC. This codes for CASSFSGTSGVNEQFF.

The chain carries TRBV6-5 and TRBJ1-2; no definite D call. V lost 6 bases and J lost 6, with 26 bases in between. The CDR3 has 17 amino acids. The germline gives CDR1 MNHEY, CDR2 SVGAGI. In DNA, the CDR3 is TGTGCCAGCAGCCGGATTCGGATTAAACTTGGTCGGGATGGCTACACCTTC. Translated: CASSRIRIKLGRDGYTF.

This clonotype was counted at least ten times. The chain combines TRBV3-1 with TRBJ1-1; TRBD1 is a possible D gene (5 bases). Trimming removed 1 base at V and 2 bases at J, with 8 bases between. The germline gives CDR1 LGHDT, CDR2 YNNKEL (reference sequence). This CDR3 has 14 residues. The CDR3 DNA reads TGTGCCAGCAGCCAAGGTACAGGAAACACTGAAGCTTTCTTT. Residues: CASSQGTGNTEAFF. The full variable domain, with the rest looked up from reference TRBV3-1 and TRBJ1-1, is DTAVSQTPKYLVTQMGNDKSIKCEQNLGHDTMYWYKQDSKKFLKIMFSYNNKELIINETVPNRFSPKSPDKAHLNLHINSLELGDSAVYFCASSQGTGNTEAFFGQGTRLTVV.

The V and J genes are TRBV12-3 or TRBV12-4 and TRBJ2-3; D is possibly TRBD2 (5 bases). V shed 3 bases and J shed 2 bases, with 12 bases lying between them. The CDR3 has 15 amino acids. CDR3 loop: CASSFGLATTDTQYF. The CDR3 bases are TGTGCCAGCAGTTTTGGGCTAGCTACCACAGATACGCAGTATTTT.

This clonotype turned up a few times. The V gene is TRBV7-8, the J gene TRBJ1-1; TRBD1 agrees at 8 bases. The CDR3 contains 16 residues. Germline V lookup: CDR1 SGHVS, CDR2 FQNEAQ. With V trimmed by 2 bases and J by 5 bases, 10 bases remained unmatched. CDR3 sequence (DNA): TGTGCCAGCAGCTTACTCTCGACAGGGGTTCGGACTGAAGCTTTCTTT. Translation gives CASSLLSTGVRTEAFF.

The rearrangement joins TRBV13 to TRBJ1-6, with D possibly matching TRBD1 (6 bases). V was trimmed by 5 bases and J by 9 bases, leaving 14 bases between them. This CDR3 contains 14 residues. Germline V gives CDR1 PRHDT, CDR2 FYEKMQ (reference sequence). As DNA, the CDR3 is TGTGCCAGCAGCCTACAGGGTCAGGGTTCACCCCTCCACTTT. It translates to CASSLQGQGSPLHF.

This clonotype occurred a few times. Here the CDR3 DNA reads TGTGCCTGGAGTGTACACATGTCATACGAGCAGTACTTC. It codes for CAWSVHMSYEQYF. The V and J genes are TRBV30 and TRBJ2-7; D remains unclear. Trimming removed 0 bases from V and 4 bases from J, with 10 bases in between. Germline CDR1 GTSNPN, CDR2 SVGIG (reference sequence). The CDR3 is 13 residues long. Full variable domain (remainder filled in from reference TRBV30 and TRBJ2-7): SQTIHQWPATLVQPVGSPLSLECTVEGTSNPNLYWYRQAAGRGLQLLFYSVGIGQISSEVPQNLSASRPQDRQFILSSKKLLLSDSGFYLCAWSVHMSYEQYFGPGTRLTVT.

Only a few counts were recorded for this clonotype. This chain connects TRBV18 to TRBJ2-7, with TRBD1 matching 8 bases. The CDR3 covers 13 residues. CDR1 KGHSH and CDR2 LQKENI come from the germline V gene. J lost 7 bases, V lost 6 bases, and 8 bases had no gene match. The CDR3 loop reads CASSSDRVKEQYF. CDR3 DNA: TGTGCCAGCTCCTCGGACAGGGTGAAGGAGCAGTACTTC.

The V call is TRBV6-5, the J call TRBJ1-1; possible D gene TRBD1, 5 bases. This CDR3 is 13 amino acids long. Germline CDR1 MNHEY, CDR2 SVGAGI. Trimming took 0 bases from V and 5 from J, leaving 7 bases between them. CDR3 coding DNA: TGTGCCAGCAGTTACTCGAAGGGGACTGAAGCTTTCTTT. Translated, it gives CASSYSKGTEAFF.

V and J are TRBV5-5 and TRBJ1-1; TRBD1 matches at 9 bases. The CDR3 consists of 15 residues. Trimming at V came to 4 bases and at J to 1 base, leaving 5 bases not matched to a gene. CDR1 and CDR2 (germline): SGHKS, YYEKEE (reference sequence). The CDR3 DNA reads TGTGCCAGCAGCCCAACGGGACAGGGGAACACTGAAGCTTTCTTT. Encoded protein: CASSPTGQGNTEAFF.

This clonotype has just a few counts. CDR3 residues: CSATTSGLTGELFF. The CDR3 DNA reads TGCAGTGCTACGACTAGCGGGTTGACCGGGGAGCTGTTTTTT. The rearrangement links TRBV20-1 to TRBJ2-2; 10 nucleotides line up with TRBD2. The CDR3 contains 14 residues. CDR1 is DFQATT and CDR2 is SNEGSKA in the germline V gene (reference sequence). J lost 5 bases, V lost 4 bases, and 4 bases had no gene match.

This clonotype was picked up a small number of times. The rearrangement joins TRBV5-1 to TRBJ2-1; TRBD2 matches at 9 bases. This CDR3 is 15 amino acids long. V gave up 1 base and J gave up 6 bases; unmatched junction bases: 5. Germline V lookup: CDR1 SGHRS, CDR2 YFSETQ. CDR3 sequence: CASSLTQRGVNEQFF. CDR3 coding DNA: TGCGCCAGCAGCTTGACACAGCGGGGGGTCAATGAGCAGTTCTTC.

The sample holds many counts of this clonotype. This chain uses TRBV5-1 with TRBJ2-5; 9 positions agree with TRBD1. V was clipped by 5 bases and J by 4 bases; unmatched bases: 3. The CDR3 sequence is 13 residues long. CDR1 SGHRS and CDR2 YFSETQ come from the germline V gene. The CDR3 region is CASRRQGGETQYF. CDR3 in DNA: TGCGCCAGCAGAAGACAGGGGGGAGAGACCCAGTACTTC.

J is TRBJ2-1 and V is TRBV5-1; 8 bases match TRBD1. The ends lost 5 bases at V and 8 bases at J; junction bases unmatched: 9. The length of the CDR3 is 14 residues. CDR1 is SGHRS, CDR2 YFSETQ, per germline. CDR3 sequence (DNA): TGCGCCAGCAGGGCAGGGGGCCAAATACATGAGCAGTTCTTC. It yields the protein CASRAGGQIHEQFF.

CDR3 sequence reads: CASSQDSVNYEQYF. For the CDR3, the DNA is TGTGCCAGCAGCCAAGACTCTGTCAACTACGAGCAGTACTTC. The chain employs TRBV14 and TRBJ2-7; D uncertain. This CDR3 is built from 14 residues. Trimming cost V 0 bases and J 3 bases, with 9 bases left between them. From germline, CDR1 is SGHDN and CDR2 FVKESK.

The chain recombines TRBV6-1 with TRBJ2-1, with TRBD1 identical over 11 bases. The CDR3 consists of 19 residues. Losses at the gene ends were 6 bases for V and 5 bases for J; bases not matched to a gene: 18. From germline, CDR1 is MNHNS and CDR2 SASEGT. The CDR3 loop is CASSGGTGGPLSTNNEQFF. Written as DNA, the CDR3 is TGTGCCAGCAGCGGTGGGACAGGGGGGCCTTTGTCAACCAACAATGAGCAGTTCTTC.